Below are 30 T cell receptor beta chains sequenced from a single sample in a study of blood T cell repertoires in COVID-19. Measured with immunoSEQ multiplex PCR; TCRdb has only the in-frame clones, and not every one. The sample lists about 320,000 clones; approximately 90% were seen once. Specimen: PBMCs or T cells enriched from blood (not recorded which). The receptor set was obtained from a woman in her 30s who had been exposed to COVID-19.

The chain employs TRBV12-5 and TRBJ2-2, with D possibly matching TRBD1 (5 bases). The germline CDR1 and CDR2 sequences are LGHNT and FRNRAP. The germline V and J ends were trimmed by 6 bases and 2 bases, with 7 bases remaining between them. The CDR3 extends over 13 amino acids. In DNA, the CDR3 is TGTGCTAGTGGGACAGATAACACCGGGGAGCTGTTTTTT. Encoded protein: CASGTDNTGELFF. The variable domain in full, completed from reference TRBV12-5 and TRBJ2-2, reads DARVTQTPRHKVTEMGQEVTMRCQPILGHNTVFWYRQTMMQGLELLAYFRNRAPLDDSGMPKDRFSAEMPDATLATLKIQPSEPRDSAVYFCASGTDNTGELFFGEGSRLTVL.

The rearrangement joins TRBV4-2 to TRBJ1-1; D may be TRBD1 (6 bases). The CDR3 is made up of 13 amino acids. CDR1 is LGHNA, CDR2 YNFKEQ, per germline. V lost 2 bases and J 11 bases, leaving 15 bases between the germline ends. The CDR3 region has the DNA TGTGCCAGCAGCCAAAAGGACAGTCTAGAGGCTTTCTTT. Encoded protein: CASSQKDSLEAFF.

The table lists this clone with a count of one. The CDR3 loop is CASSQDGLAGGPYDNEQFF. In DNA, the CDR3 is TGCGCCAGCAGCCAAGACGGCCTAGCGGGGGGGCCTTACGACAATGAGCAGTTCTTC. This chain links TRBV4-3 with TRBJ2-1; 12 bases align to TRBD2. Germline trimming cut 0 bases from V and 5 bases from J; bases unmatched to any gene: 11. CDR3 length: 19 residues. CDR1 is LGHNA, CDR2 YSLEER, per germline.

The chain links TRBV19 to TRBJ1-4, with 7 positions matching TRBD1. The V gene's germline CDR1 is LNHDA and CDR2 SQIVND (reference sequence). The CDR3 totals 15 residues. Trimming cost V 3 bases and J 6 bases; bases outside gene matches: 7. The chain's CDR3 is CASSIYRGSDEKLFF. The CDR3 region has the DNA TGTGCCAGTAGTATCTACAGGGGATCCGATGAAAAACTGTTTTTT.

The gene calls are TRBV5-6 and TRBJ1-2; 7 bases fit TRBD1. The CDR3 extends over 14 amino acids. The J segment lost 3 bases and the V segment lost 4 bases, leaving 6 bases of the junction unmatched. Germline lookup yields CDR1 SGHDT and CDR2 YYEEEE. The chain's CDR3 is CASSGGQAHYGYTF. The CDR3 region has the DNA TGTGCCAGCAGCGGCGGACAGGCGCACTATGGCTACACCTTC.

V is TRBV15 and J is TRBJ1-4; TRBD1 aligns across 9 bases. Germline CDR1 reads LNHNV; CDR2 reads YYDKDF (reference sequence). Unmatched junction bases numbered 5, after V lost 1 base and J lost 8 bases. CDR3 length: 15 residues. CDR3 DNA sequence: TGTGCCACCAGCAGAGGTCCCGGACAGGGGGAAAAACTGTTTTTT. Its protein product is CATSRGPGQGEKLFF.

V usage is TRBV4-2 and J usage is TRBJ2-3; D gene unclear. Deletions cut 5 bases from V and 5 bases from J, with 5 bases between. CDR3 size: 11 residues. Germline CDR1 reads LGHNA; CDR2 reads YNFKEQ. In DNA, the CDR3 is TGTGCCAGCAGCGACTTAGATACGCAGTATTTT. Residues: CASSDLDTQYF.

CDR3 loop: CASSLRTDEETQYF. The CDR3 DNA sequence: TGCGCCAGCAGTCTTAGGACAGATGAAGAGACCCAGTACTTC. The V gene is TRBV4-1, the J gene TRBJ2-5; possible D gene TRBD1, 6 bases. The germline V and J ends were trimmed by 6 bases and 3 bases, with 14 bases remaining between them. Germline CDR1 is MGHRA and CDR2 is YSYEKL. There are 14 residues in the CDR3.

In this sample, this clone turned up once. The chain links TRBV5-5 to TRBJ1-2, with D perhaps TRBD1 (5 bases). The CDR3 length is 15 residues. The V gene's germline CDR1 is SGHKS and CDR2 YYEKEE (reference sequence). Trimming cost V 5 bases and J 7 bases, with 21 bases left between them. For the CDR3, the DNA is TGTGCCAGCAGTTTGATCCTGACGGGGGAGGGTGGCTACACCTTC. Its protein is CASSLILTGEGGYTF.

The gene calls are TRBV5-1 and TRBJ2-7, with 8 bases fitting TRBD1. V shed 4 bases and J 4 bases; nucleotides not matched to a gene: 7. The CDR3 is made up of 14 amino acids. Germline assignment: CDR1 SGHRS and CDR2 YFSETQ. CDR3 in DNA: TGCGCCAGCAGCGGCGCGACAGGGGATTACGAGCAGTACTTC. Translating it yields CASSGATGDYEQYF.

This CDR3 is CASTRTTGSYEQYF. The CDR3, as DNA: TGCGCCAGCACCCGAACGACTGGCTCCTACGAGCAGTACTTC. The chain employs TRBV5-1 and TRBJ2-7; D unresolved. The CDR3 runs to 14 residues. CDR1 is SGHRS and CDR2 is YFSETQ in the germline V gene. Trimming removed 6 bases from V and 0 bases from J, with 13 bases in between.

Comment on this clone: Other DNA sequences in the same sample also yield this CDR3. V usage is TRBV9 and J usage is TRBJ2-7; 8 bases agree with TRBD1. With 0 bases clipped from V and 4 bases from J, the junction kept 6 bases outside the gene matches. The CDR3 extends over 15 amino acids. Germline V gives CDR1 SGDLS, CDR2 YYNGEE. DNA of the CDR3: TGTGCCAGCAGCGTAGCGGGGACAGGTCCTTACGAGCAGTACTTC. Encoded protein: CASSVAGTGPYEQYF.

This clone was observed a single time. This rearrangement joins TRBV10-3 to TRBJ1-1, with no clear D. The germline gives CDR1 ENHRY, CDR2 SYGVKD. CDR3 length: 15 amino acids. Trimming removed 0 bases from V and 1 base from J, with 9 bases in between. The CDR3 loop is CAISESGSRNTEAFF. CDR3 nucleotide sequence: TGTGCCATCAGTGAGTCGGGCAGCCGGAACACTGAAGCTTTCTTT.

The rearrangement joins TRBV2 to TRBJ2-2; 11 bases are shared with TRBD2. V lost 4 bases to trimming and J lost 3 bases; unmatched junction nucleotides: 4. The V gene's germline CDR1 is SNHLY and CDR2 FYNNEI. The CDR3 extends over 16 amino acids. The CDR3 here is CASSVLAGGYTGELFF. The CDR3 nucleotides read TGTGCCAGCAGTGTCCTAGCGGGGGGTTACACCGGGGAGCTGTTTTTT.

The chain employs TRBV5-1 and TRBJ1-1; 8 positions agree with TRBD1. Germline values: CDR1 SGHRS, CDR2 YFSETQ. CDR3 length: 16 residues. J was trimmed by 6 bases and V by 4 bases; bases with no gene match: 14. CDR3 protein: CASSPWTGKMRAEAFF. The CDR3 nucleotides are TGCGCCAGCAGCCCTTGGACAGGGAAGATGAGGGCTGAAGCTTTCTTT.

The CDR3 region is CARTQGLNTEAFF. The CDR3 nucleotides read TGCGCCAGGACACAGGGCCTGAACACTGAAGCTTTCTTT. The chain employs TRBV23-1 and TRBJ1-1; possibly TRBD1 for D (6 bases). TRBV23-1 is designated an ORF whose function remains uncertain. Trimming stripped 9 bases from V and 0 bases from J, with 11 bases between. The CDR3 spans 13 residues.

This chain uses TRBV9 with TRBJ1-4, with 7 positions matching TRBD1. CDR1 SGDLS and CDR2 YYNGEE come from the germline V gene. V lost 0 bases to trimming and J lost 8 bases; unmatched junction nucleotides: 7. The CDR3 covers 15 residues. CDR3 DNA: TGTGCCAGCAGCGTAGACGGCAGGGGGTTCGAAAAACTGTTTTTT. Translating it yields CASSVDGRGFEKLFF.

This chain uses TRBV7-2 with TRBJ2-1; 11 positions match TRBD2. CDR3 length: 13 residues. V lost 7 bases, J lost 13 bases, and 9 bases stayed unmatched. From germline, CDR1 is SGHTA and CDR2 FQGNSA. CDR3 coding DNA: TGTGCCAGCAACATAGCGGGGGGGCCACGTCAGTTCTTC. It yields the protein CASNIAGGPRQFF.

The rearrangement links TRBV16 to TRBJ2-7; no clear D. The V end lost 0 bases, the J end lost 5 bases, and 5 bases lay between the germline ends. The CDR3 covers 12 residues. The germline CDR1 and CDR2 sequences are KGHSY and FQNENV. CDR3 protein: CASSQSRDEQYF. CDR3 in DNA: TGTGCCAGCAGCCAATCACGGGACGAGCAGTACTTC. The full variable domain, with the rest looked up from reference TRBV16 and TRBJ2-7, is GEEVAQTPKHLVRGEGQKAKLYCAPIKGHSYVFWYQQVLKNEFKFLISFQNENVFDETGMPKERFSAKCLPNSPCSLEIQATKLEDSAVYFCASSQSRDEQYFGPGTRLTVT.

The chain uses TRBV12-2 and TRBJ1-1; TRBD1 was called by the table and not checked on the DNA. TRBV12-2 is listed as a pseudogene. This CDR3 has 14 residues. CDR3 DNA sequence: TGTGCAAGTCGACCAGGGAAGTCGAACACTGAAGCTTTCTTT. Encoded protein: CASRPGKSNTEAFF.

This chain connects TRBV24-1 to TRBJ2-1, with TRBD2 matching over 9 bases. CDR1 is KGHDR, CDR2 SFDVKD, per germline. The CDR3 covers 18 residues. V was pared by 1 base and J by 4 bases, with 10 bases of the junction left unmatched. The CDR3 is CATSDFETSGARYNEQFF. In DNA, the CDR3 is TGTGCCACCAGTGATTTCGAGACTAGCGGAGCTCGTTACAATGAGCAGTTCTTC.

The chain has TRBV4-2 and TRBJ2-4; perhaps TRBD2 as D (6 bases). V lost 1 base to trimming and J lost 0 bases, with 13 bases between them. CDR3 length: 17 amino acids. Looked up from germline, CDR1 is LGHNA and CDR2 is YNFKEQ. The CDR3 bases are TGTGCCAGCAGCCAAGTAACTAGCAACCTAGCCAAAAACATTCAGTACTTC. Translation gives CASSQVTSNLAKNIQYF.

CDR3 coding DNA: TGTGCCAGCAGTTTATGGCAGCCGGAGCGGGGGGACGAGCAGTACTTC. It codes for CASSLWQPERGDEQYF. The chain recombines TRBV28 with TRBJ2-7; TRBD2 agrees at 9 bases. The CDR3 is made up of 16 amino acids. Germline assignment: CDR1 MDHEN and CDR2 SYDVKM. J was trimmed by 5 bases and V by 0 bases; bases with no gene match: 8.

This sequence joins TRBV11-3 and TRBJ2-3; the match to TRBD2 covers 9 bases. The germline V gene encodes CDR1 SGHNT and CDR2 YENEEA. The CDR3 totals 18 residues. The trim removed 3 bases at V and 0 bases at J, leaving 10 bases unmatched. This CDR3 is CASSFSRTSATSTDTQYF. The CDR3 nucleotides read TGTGCCAGCAGCTTCTCACGGACTAGCGCTACCAGCACAGATACGCAGTATTTT.

V gene TRBV5-1 combines with J gene TRBJ1-4; TRBD1 matches at 7 bases. Unmatched junction bases numbered 16, after V lost 6 bases and J lost 8 bases. Germline V lookup: CDR1 SGHRS, CDR2 YFSETQ. This CDR3 has 16 residues. The CDR3 nucleotides are TGCGCCAGCACACATAATAACAGGGGCCTCGGGGAAAAACTGTTTTTT. The encoded protein is CASTHNNRGLGEKLFF. The full variable domain, its missing parts supplied by reference TRBV5-1 and TRBJ1-4, is KAGVTQTPRYLIKTRGQQVTLSCSPISGHRSVSWYQQTPGQGLQFLFEYFSETQRNKGNFPGRFSGRQFSNSRSEMNVSTLELGDSALYLCASTHNNRGLGEKLFFGSGTQLSVL.

The chain is built from TRBV5-8 and TRBJ1-6; a possible D gene is TRBD1 (5 bases). The V end lost 1 base, the J end lost 4 bases, and 12 bases lay between the germline ends. The germline gives CDR1 SGHTS, CDR2 YDEGEE. The CDR3 length is 16 residues. The CDR3: CASSLRGFVYNSPLHF. In nucleotides, the CDR3 is TGTGCCAGCAGCTTGCGGGGGTTCGTTTATAATTCACCCCTCCACTTT.

The rearrangement joins TRBV27 to TRBJ1-3; unclear D gene. V lost 5 bases, J lost 0 bases, and 8 bases lay in between. Germline values: CDR1 MNHEY, CDR2 SMNVEV (reference sequence). The CDR3 extends over 14 amino acids. CDR3 loop: CASSGSDSGNTIYF. The CDR3 nucleotides read TGTGCCAGCAGTGGCTCCGACTCTGGAAACACCATATATTTT.

To note about this clone: Within the sample, other DNA sequences also encode this same CDR3. The chain joins TRBV5-1 to TRBJ2-5; TRBD1 is a possible D gene (5 bases). CDR3 length: 14 amino acids. The V end lost 0 bases, the J end lost 3 bases, and 9 bases lay between the germline ends. CDR1 and CDR2 (germline): SGHRS, YFSETQ. CDR3 amino acids: CASSLAGREETQYF. The CDR3 nucleotides are TGCGCCAGCAGCTTGGCTGGCAGGGAAGAGACCCAGTACTTC.

The rearrangement uses TRBV2 and TRBJ2-2; 7 bases map to TRBD1. This CDR3 comprises 13 residues. After removal of 6 bases from V and 7 bases from J, the junction contained 5 bases not matched to a gene. CDR1 is SNHLY and CDR2 is FYNNEI in the germline V gene. CDR3 in amino acids: CASRDRAGGELFF. Here the CDR3 DNA reads TGTGCCAGCAGAGACAGGGCGGGCGGGGAGCTGTTTTTT.

The chain uses TRBV27 and TRBJ1-2, with a weak D call TRBD1 (5 bases). Between the trimmed V and J ends, which lost 5 bases and 4 bases, there was a span of 11 bases. Looked up from germline, CDR1 is MNHEY and CDR2 is SMNVEV (reference sequence). This CDR3 contains 13 residues. The CDR3 nucleotides read TGTGCCAGCAGTATCCCGGGGGGCTATGGCTACACCTTC. Translation gives CASSIPGGYGYTF.